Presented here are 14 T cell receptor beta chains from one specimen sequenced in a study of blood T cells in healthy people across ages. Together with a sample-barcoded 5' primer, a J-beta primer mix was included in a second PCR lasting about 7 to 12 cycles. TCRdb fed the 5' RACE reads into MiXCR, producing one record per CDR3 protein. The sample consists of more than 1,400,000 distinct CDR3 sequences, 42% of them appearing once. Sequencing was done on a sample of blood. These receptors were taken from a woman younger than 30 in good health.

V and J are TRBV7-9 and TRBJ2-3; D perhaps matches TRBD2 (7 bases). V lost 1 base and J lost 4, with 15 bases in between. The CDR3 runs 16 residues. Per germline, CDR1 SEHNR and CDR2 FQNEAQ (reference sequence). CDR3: CASSLDPGGGADTQYF. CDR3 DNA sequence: TGTGCCAGCAGCTTAGATCCGGGGGGCGGGGCAGATACGCAGTATTTT.

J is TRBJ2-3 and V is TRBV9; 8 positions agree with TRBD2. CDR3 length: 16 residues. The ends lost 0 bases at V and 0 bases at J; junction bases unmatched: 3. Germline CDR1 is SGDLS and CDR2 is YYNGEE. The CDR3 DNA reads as TGTGCCAGCAGCGTAGGCGGGGGGCCCAGCACAGATACGCAGTATTTT. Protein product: CASSVGGGPSTDTQYF.

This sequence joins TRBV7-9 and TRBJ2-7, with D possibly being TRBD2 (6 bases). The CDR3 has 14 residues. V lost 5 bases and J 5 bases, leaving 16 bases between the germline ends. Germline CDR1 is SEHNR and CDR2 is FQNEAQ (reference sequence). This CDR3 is CASSPWDSRDEQYF. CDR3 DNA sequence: TGTGCCAGCAGCCCCTGGGACTCGCGCGACGAGCAGTACTTC.

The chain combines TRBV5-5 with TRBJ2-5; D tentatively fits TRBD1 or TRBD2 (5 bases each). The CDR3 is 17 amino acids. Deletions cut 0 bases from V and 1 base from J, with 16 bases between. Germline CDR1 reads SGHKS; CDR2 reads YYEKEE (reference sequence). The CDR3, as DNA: TGTGCCAGCAGCTTGGGGGGGTATGGTAACTTCCAAGAGACCCAGTACTTC. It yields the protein CASSLGGYGNFQETQYF.

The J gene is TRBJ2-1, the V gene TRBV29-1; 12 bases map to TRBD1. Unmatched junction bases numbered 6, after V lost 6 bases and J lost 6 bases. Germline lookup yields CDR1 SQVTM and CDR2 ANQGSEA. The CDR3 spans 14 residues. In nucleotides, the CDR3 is TGCAGCGTAGAATTGGGACAGGGGGCCAATGAGCAGTTCTTC. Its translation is CSVELGQGANEQFF.

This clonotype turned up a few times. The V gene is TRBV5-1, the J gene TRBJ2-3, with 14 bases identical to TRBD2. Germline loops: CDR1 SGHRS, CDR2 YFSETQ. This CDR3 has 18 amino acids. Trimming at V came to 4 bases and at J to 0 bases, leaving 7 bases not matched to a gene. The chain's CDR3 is CASSMGLAGETSTDTQYF. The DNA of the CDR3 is TGCGCCAGCAGCATGGGACTAGCGGGGGAGACTAGCACAGATACGCAGTATTTT.

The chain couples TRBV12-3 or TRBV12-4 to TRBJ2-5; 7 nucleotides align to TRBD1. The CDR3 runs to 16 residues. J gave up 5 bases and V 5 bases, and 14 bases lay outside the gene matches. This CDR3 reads CASSRDRWAAWETQYF. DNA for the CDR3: TGTGCCAGCAGTCGGGACAGATGGGCGGCATGGGAGACCCAGTACTTC.

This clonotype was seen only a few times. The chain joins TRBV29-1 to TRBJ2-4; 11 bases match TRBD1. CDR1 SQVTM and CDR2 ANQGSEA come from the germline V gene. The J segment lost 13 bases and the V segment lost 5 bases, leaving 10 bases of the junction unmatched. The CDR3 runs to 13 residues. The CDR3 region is CSVRSGTGGEQYF. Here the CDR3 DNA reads TGCAGCGTTCGCTCCGGGACAGGGGGAGAGCAGTACTTC.

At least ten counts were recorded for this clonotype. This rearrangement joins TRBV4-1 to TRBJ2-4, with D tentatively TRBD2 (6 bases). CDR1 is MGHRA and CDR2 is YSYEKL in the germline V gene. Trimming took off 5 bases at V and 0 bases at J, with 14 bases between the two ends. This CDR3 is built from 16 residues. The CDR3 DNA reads TGCGCCAGCAGCTCCGGGACTTTACTAGCCAAAAACATTCAGTACTTC. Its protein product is CASSSGTLLAKNIQYF.

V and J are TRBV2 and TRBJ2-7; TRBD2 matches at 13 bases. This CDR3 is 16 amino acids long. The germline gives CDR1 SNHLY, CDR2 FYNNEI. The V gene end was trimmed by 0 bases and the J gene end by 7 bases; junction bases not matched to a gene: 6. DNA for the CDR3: TGTGCCAGCAGTGAAGCGGGACTAGCGGGACGTGGAGAGCAGTACTTC. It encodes CASSEAGLAGRGEQYF.

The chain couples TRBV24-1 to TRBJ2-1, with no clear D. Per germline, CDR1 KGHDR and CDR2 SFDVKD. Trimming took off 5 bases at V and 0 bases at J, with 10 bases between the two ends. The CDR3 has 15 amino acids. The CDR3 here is CATSVGGSSYNEQFF. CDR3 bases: TGTGCCACCAGTGTCGGCGGTAGCTCCTACAATGAGCAGTTCTTC.

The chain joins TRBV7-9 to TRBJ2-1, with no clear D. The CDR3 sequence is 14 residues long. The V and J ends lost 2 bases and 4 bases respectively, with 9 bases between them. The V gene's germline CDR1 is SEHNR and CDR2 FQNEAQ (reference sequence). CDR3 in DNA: TGTGCCAGCAGCTTAAGCCTAGAGTACAATGAGCAGTTCTTC. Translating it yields CASSLSLEYNEQFF.

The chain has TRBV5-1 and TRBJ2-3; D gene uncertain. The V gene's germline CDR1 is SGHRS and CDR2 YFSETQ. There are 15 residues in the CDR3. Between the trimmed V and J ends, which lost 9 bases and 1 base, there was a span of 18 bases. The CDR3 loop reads CATSVFIPGTDTQYF. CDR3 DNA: TGCGCCACTTCGGTGTTTATCCCCGGCACAGATACGCAGTATTTT.

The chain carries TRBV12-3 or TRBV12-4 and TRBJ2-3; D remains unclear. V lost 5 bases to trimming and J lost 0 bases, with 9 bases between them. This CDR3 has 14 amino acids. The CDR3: CASSVLTSTDTQYF. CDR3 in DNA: TGTGCCAGCAGTGTACTTACGAGCACAGATACGCAGTATTTT.